One TCR beta chain is described in this entry. What it binds is not known. Mismatch with germline at one junction end may stem from a read error. Expressed TCRB transcripts were sequenced after all isolated RNA was converted to cDNA. An average of about 3.6 million reads was obtained for naive, central memory and regulatory T cell samples. Assay: immunoSEQ multiplex PCR; the TCRdb copy retains only in-frame clones and omits some. This sample has roughly 260,000 clones, with roughly 10% found just once. This entry belongs to a study of beta chain features in type 1 diabetes. Study background: There was similarity between patients and healthy donors in age, gender and cell yields. Overall study results and limits: Moderate but significant shortening of TCRB CDR3s was recorded in all four CD4+ subsets from Type 1 diabetes patients. Naive, central memory and Treg TCRB repertoires appeared more alike in patients than in healthy donors. Although PCR might favor shorter templates, it would do so equally in patients and controls.

The receptor comes from a man aged 25 to 40 with type 1 diabetes. The sequenced sample was naive CD4+ T cells from blood.

The CDR3 loop reads CASSLRNSEAFF. CDR3 bases: TGTGCCAGCAGTTTAAGGAACAGTGAAGCTTTCTTT. The chain is built from TRBV28 and TRBJ1-1, with D unresolved. The length of the CDR3 is 12 residues. CDR1 is MDHEN, CDR2 SYDVKM, per germline.